This T cell receptor beta chain was found in a study of post-analysis software for immune sequencing data. For the study at large: Clinical courses comprised relapsing-remitting, secondary progressive and progressive-relapsing multiple sclerosis. Findings and limits, study-wide: A significant reduction in normalized Chao1 diversity was observed in multiple sclerosis patients versus controls. Patients carried a handful of TRBV segments more frequently than controls did, and TRBV5-6, TRBV5-1 and TRBV20-1 were among them. Those samples that were prepared in the same batch co-clustered strongly by F measure.

Each TCR beta cDNA library carried unique molecular identifiers. When 1 to 10 million T cells were used, they gave a few hundred thousand cDNA molecules. Using its own MiXCR run on the PCR reads, TCRdb lists one record per CDR3 protein. Counted here are roughly 730,000 distinct CDR3 sequences, about 27% occurring once; the ten biggest clones make up roughly 0.54%. CDR1 is WNHNN and CDR2 is SYGVQD in the germline V gene (reference sequence). The CDR3 loop spans 14 amino acids. V lost 0 bases and J 5 bases, leaving 9 bases between the germline ends. In regard to this clonotype: Its specificity is not known.

The genes are TRBV10-1 and TRBJ2-3; D remains unclear. This TCR came from a girl aged 5 to 17 with multiple sclerosis. Sample: blood. CDR3 protein: CASSESTSGDTQYF. CDR3 DNA: TGCGCCAGCAGTGAGTCGACATCAGGAGATACGCAGTATTTT.